The entry below gives a single T cell receptor beta chain sequence along with its context. The time point: blood 4 weeks post-SBRT, at nephrectomy. Sample treatment: 15 Gy SBRT to primary tumor, nephrectomy 4 weeks later. This sample is drawn from a study of radiation and T cells in renal cell carcinoma. The table came from immunoSEQ multiplex PCR; TCRdb's copy has only in-frame clones and leaves some out. The sample has roughly 90,000 clones; approximately 80% are singletons. V lost 4 bases and J lost 4, with 11 bases in between. The CDR3 is made up of 14 amino acids. Germline-derived CDR1 and CDR2 are MNHNS and SASEGT.

Specimen: blood, collected from a patient whose treatment included radiotherapy and nephrectomy. The receptor comes from a man aged 45 to 65 with renal cell carcinoma. The chain combines TRBV6-1 with TRBJ1-5; a weak D match, TRBD1 (5 bases). CDR3 loop: CASSVPGGNQPQHF. CDR3 DNA sequence: TGTGCCAGCAGTGTCCCCGGGGGAAATCAGCCCCAGCATTTT.